The 2 T cell receptor beta chains below come from one sample, sequenced in a study of control samples from healthy donors and cancer patients. The table came from immunoSEQ multiplex PCR; TCRdb's copy has only in-frame clones and leaves some out. In the table there are about 150,000 clones, about 90% of which are singletons. The sample was blood. The receptors stem from a man between 18 and 29 years old in good health.

The chain has TRBV28 and TRBJ1-1; D perhaps matches TRBD1 (6 bases). Between the trimmed V and J ends, which lost 6 bases and 0 bases, there was a span of 14 bases. Germline V gives CDR1 MDHEN, CDR2 SYDVKM. The CDR3 length is 15 residues. The CDR3 sequence is CASRERGSVNTEAFF. DNA of the CDR3: TGTGCCAGCAGAGAGAGGGGGTCGGTGAACACTGAAGCTTTCTTT.

The table lists this clone with a few counts. The chain combines TRBV7-2 with TRBJ2-1, with D unresolved. The CDR3 consists of 13 residues. V was cut by 1 base and J by 3 bases, with 4 bases left in between. Per the germline V gene, CDR1 is SGHTA and CDR2 is FQGNSA. CDR3 residues: CASSLGDYNEQFF. The CDR3 DNA follows: TGTGCCAGCAGCTTAGGGGACTACAATGAGCAGTTCTTC.